The 8 T cell receptor beta chains below all came from one sample that was sequenced in a study of T-cell reconstitution after alpha-beta-depleted transplantation in children. This sample's TCRbeta library carried unique molecular identifier barcodes. TCRdb passed the PCR reads through MiXCR, listing each CDR3 protein once. The sample has under 750,000 distinct CDR3 sequences, approximately 22% seen once. The starting material was PBMCs, mostly from graft donor cells, obtained 360 days after TCRalphabeta/CD19-depleted stem cell transplant. These receptors were obtained from a boy younger than two who had a stem cell transplant for acute myeloid leukemia, so the T cells may come from the graft donor.

The V and J genes are TRBV29-1 and TRBJ1-1; D is uncertain. This CDR3 is 13 amino acids long. In germline, CDR1 is SQVTM, CDR2 ANQGSEA. V was trimmed by 5 bases and J by 6 bases, leaving 16 bases between them. CDR3 sequence reads: CSVIYSVTPEAFF. The CDR3 DNA reads TGCAGCGTTATTTACAGCGTAACCCCTGAAGCTTTCTTT.

This clonotype turned up a few times. This chain links TRBV5-1 with TRBJ1-1; 7 bases are shared with TRBD1. Germline CDR1 reads SGHRS; CDR2 reads YFSETQ. With 6 bases clipped from V and 0 bases from J, the junction kept 8 bases outside the gene matches. This CDR3 comprises 15 residues. The CDR3 DNA reads TGCGCCAGCAATGTAGAGGGGGCTATGAACACTGAAGCTTTCTTT. It encodes CASNVEGAMNTEAFF.

This clonotype was counted only a few times. CDR3 bases: TGTGCCACCAGCCCAAAACAGGGATATGGCTACACCTTC. It encodes CATSPKQGYGYTF. The genes are TRBV15 and TRBJ1-2, with D maybe TRBD1 (6 bases). The V end was cut by 5 bases, the J end by 5 bases, with 12 bases between. Germline V gives CDR1 LNHNV, CDR2 YYDKDF (reference sequence). The CDR3 sequence is 13 residues long.

J is TRBJ2-7 and V is TRBV6-2 or TRBV6-3; D might be TRBD1 (6 bases). V dropped 2 bases and J dropped 6 bases, with 11 bases sitting between them. Per germline, CDR1 MNHEY and CDR2 SVGEGT. CDR3 length: 13 amino acids. The CDR3 is CASSYGQTFEQYF. The CDR3 coding sequence is TGTGCCAGCAGTTACGGACAGACATTCGAGCAGTACTTC.

In this sample, this clonotype turned up a few times. J is TRBJ2-7 and V is TRBV29-1; 11 nucleotides line up with TRBD2. Unmatched junction bases numbered 5, after V lost 3 bases and J lost 4 bases. This CDR3 contains 14 residues. Germline CDR1 reads SQVTM; CDR2 reads ANQGSEA. The CDR3 DNA follows: TGCAGCGTTGAGGTGGCTAGCGGGGGGTACGAGCAGTACTTC. This translates into CSVEVASGGYEQYF.

This clonotype occurred a few times. The chain couples TRBV12-3 or TRBV12-4 to TRBJ2-7; 9 bases line up with TRBD1. CDR3 length equals 15 residues. V shed 6 bases, J shed 1 base, and the junction held 7 bases outside the gene matches. This chain's CDR3 is CASSYPGQGSYEQYF. The DNA for the CDR3 is TGTGCCAGCAGCTACCCGGGACAGGGATCCTACGAGCAGTACTTC.

Concerning this clonotype: The junction shows a germline mismatch at one end, possibly a read error. The chain recombines TRBV3-1 with TRBJ2-1, with TRBD1 matching 7 bases. Germline V gene lookup returns CDR1 LGHDT and CDR2 YNNKEL (reference sequence). This CDR3 contains 10 residues. The CDR3 region has the DNA TGTGCCAGCAGCCAGGACAGGCTTAGCTTC. It encodes CASSQDRLSF.

This clonotype has a count of ten or more. This chain connects TRBV20-1 to TRBJ1-3; a possible D gene is TRBD1 (5 bases). In germline, CDR1 is DFQATT, CDR2 SNEGSKA (reference sequence). V lost 0 bases and J lost 0, with 9 bases in between. This CDR3 comprises 15 residues. The CDR3 bases are TGCAGTGCTAGAGATGGGGCAGGCTCTGGAAACACCATATATTTT. It is translated as CSARDGAGSGNTIYF.